This T cell receptor beta chain appears in the sequencing data of a study of cytomegalovirus exposure and HLA in healthy donors. Amplification used 60 Vbeta primers and 13 Jbeta primers. Produced via immunoSEQ multiplex PCR; TCRdb's table is partial and in-frame only. The table lists fewer than 200,000 clones, approximately 81% of them singletons. The V and J ends lost 7 bases and 3 bases, in that order; junction bases with no gene match: 5. Looked up from germline, CDR1 is MNHEY and CDR2 is SVGAGI. The CDR3 runs to 13 residues. Study-wide results and caveats: Cytomegalovirus status was reportedly diagnosed by the classifier with high specificity and sensitivity. Later examination showed HLA-associated TCR beta chains had greater clonal expansion than equally common others. The listing of roughly 160 TCR beta chains classed them as cytomegalovirus-associated. Association with HLA alleles at 0.05 false discovery rate was found for around 17,000 TCR beta sequences in a later analysis.

This clone has only a few counts. Antigen: not known. This TCR was sampled from a man aged 25 to 45 in good health and CMV-seropositive. This chain links TRBV6-5 with TRBJ1-1, with 7 bases aligning to TRBD1. Sequences were obtained from PBMCs. CDR3 loop: CASIRQGDTEAFF. The CDR3 DNA follows: TGTGCCAGCATTCGACAGGGAGACACTGAAGCTTTCTTT.